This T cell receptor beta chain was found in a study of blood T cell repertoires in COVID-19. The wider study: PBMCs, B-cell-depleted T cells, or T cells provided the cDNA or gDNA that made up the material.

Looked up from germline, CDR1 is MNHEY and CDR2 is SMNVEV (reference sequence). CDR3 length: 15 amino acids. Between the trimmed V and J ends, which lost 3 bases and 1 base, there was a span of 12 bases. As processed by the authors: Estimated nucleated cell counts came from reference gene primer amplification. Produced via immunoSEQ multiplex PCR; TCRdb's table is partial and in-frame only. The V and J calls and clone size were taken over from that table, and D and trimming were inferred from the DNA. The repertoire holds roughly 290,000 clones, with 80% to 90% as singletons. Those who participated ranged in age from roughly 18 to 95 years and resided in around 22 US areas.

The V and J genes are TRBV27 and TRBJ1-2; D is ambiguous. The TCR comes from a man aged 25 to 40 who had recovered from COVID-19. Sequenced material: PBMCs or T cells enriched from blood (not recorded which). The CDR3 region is CASSFLEQINYGYTF. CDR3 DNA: TGTGCCAGCAGTTTTCTAGAGCAAATTAACTATGGCTACACCTTC.